This TCR beta chain is from a study of human T cells and chemical hapten exposure. Study as a whole: Sensitization involved placing 2% DPC onto a roughly 2 cm by roughly 2 cm region of upper inner arm skin. Study conclusions and caveats: No shift was seen in TCRs above 1 in 1000 frequency with DPC sensitization.

TCRdb used MiXCR to reprocess the RACE reads, holding one entry per CDR3 protein. The table includes around 300,000 distinct CDR3 sequences, about 5.4% detected once. Time point reported: pre-sensitization, week 0. This sample's treatment: therapeutic diphenylcyclopropenone sensitization with weekly scalp DPC. This clonotype was counted many times. Its antigen is currently unknown. V lost 1 base and J lost 10; bases outside the gene matches: 5. This CDR3 spans 15 amino acids. Sequencing was performed on whole blood, taken in connection with sensitization to the hapten diphenylcyclopropenone (DPC). The chain employs TRBV12-3 or TRBV12-4 and TRBJ1-6; 9 nucleotides align to TRBD1. The receptor was isolated from a woman in her late teens or twenties with alopecia areata. Some clones in this sample may be carry-over from other donors' samples. The CDR3 spells CASSLDRGLGSPLHF. The CDR3 DNA is TGTGCCAGCAGTTTAGACAGGGGGCTAGGATCACCCCTCCACTTT.